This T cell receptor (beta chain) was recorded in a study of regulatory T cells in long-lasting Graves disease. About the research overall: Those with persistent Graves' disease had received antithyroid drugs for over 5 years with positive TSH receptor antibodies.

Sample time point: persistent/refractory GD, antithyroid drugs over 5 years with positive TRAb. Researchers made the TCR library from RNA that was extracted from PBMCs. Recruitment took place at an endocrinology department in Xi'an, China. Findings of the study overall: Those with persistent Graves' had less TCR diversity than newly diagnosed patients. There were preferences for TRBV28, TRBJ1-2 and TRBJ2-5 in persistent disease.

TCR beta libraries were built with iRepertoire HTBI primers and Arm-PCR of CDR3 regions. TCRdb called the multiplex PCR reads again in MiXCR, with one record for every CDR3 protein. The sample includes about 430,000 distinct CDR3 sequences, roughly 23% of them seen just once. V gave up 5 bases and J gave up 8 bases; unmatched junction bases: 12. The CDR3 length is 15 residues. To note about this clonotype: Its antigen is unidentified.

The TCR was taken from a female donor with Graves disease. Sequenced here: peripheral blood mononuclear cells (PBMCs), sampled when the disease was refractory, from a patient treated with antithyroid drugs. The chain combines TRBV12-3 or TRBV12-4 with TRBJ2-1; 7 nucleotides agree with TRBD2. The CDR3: CASSPTSYSSDEQFF. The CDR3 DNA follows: TGTGCCAGCAGTCCGACTAGCTACTCTAGCGATGAGCAGTTCTTC.